This T cell receptor beta chain stems from a study of T cells after yellow fever vaccination. Study information: Each low-cell-number fraction was prepared by means of SMART-Seq v4 Ultra Low Input. The study's findings and limits: In post-booster samples, most primary-vaccination clones reappeared (approximately 97% CD4, roughly 88% CD8).

5'RACE template switching produced TCR cDNA carrying a universal primer site and UMIs. MiXCR was run by TCRdb on the 5' RACE reads, yielding one entry per CDR3 protein. Of roughly 160,000 distinct CDR3 sequences in the sample, about 7% were seen once. Germline CDR1 reads DFQATT; CDR2 reads SNEGSKA (reference sequence). The CDR3 totals 14 residues. V was clipped by 5 bases and J by 3 bases; unmatched bases: 8. As regards this clonotype: The antigen remains unidentified.

This sequence was found in a man between 18 and 35 years old who received the YFV17D yellow fever vaccine. The V and J genes are TRBV20-1 and TRBJ1-1, with 8 bases identical to TRBD1. Sequences were derived from CD4+ T cells sorted from PBMCs, sampled 5 days after the first yellow fever vaccination. CDR3: CSAGRQGRDTEAFF. In DNA form, the CDR3 reads TGCAGTGCTGGGAGACAGGGGCGAGACACTGAAGCTTTCTTT.